One sample yielded the 8 T cell receptor beta chains listed below, sequenced in a study of T cells in Graves' hyperthyroidism and ophthalmopathy (dated by TCRdb to the late 2010s). Library construction relied on multiplex PCR. TCRdb shows the sequencer as Illumina HiSeq 2000. The TCR beta CDR3 regions were amplified from the RNA transcripts. For the first round of RT-PCR on the TCR CDR3, the HTBI primer set was used together with the Qiagen OneStep RT-PCR kit. In-frame beta chains were kept once TCRdb had trimmed the public reads at Q25 with fastp and called clones with MiXCR. For every CDR3 protein sequence, its rows merge into one entry that carries the most common genes and DNA. Recorded for this sample are about 400,000 distinct CDR3 sequences; around 14% of them occurred a single time. The ten largest clones capture approximately 32% of the sample. The sample consisted of blood. The receptors originated from a woman aged 30 to 39 with Graves' hyperthyroidism.

This clonotype was seen more than once but under ten times. The chain couples TRBV6-1 to TRBJ1-3; D unresolved. CDR1 MNHNS and CDR2 SASEGT come from the germline V gene. Between the trimmed V and J ends, which lost 2 bases and 0 bases, there was a span of 8 bases. The CDR3 length is 15 residues. The CDR3 bases are TGTGCCAGCAGTGAAAACAGCAACTCTGGAAACACCATATATTTT. Translated, it gives CASSENSNSGNTIYF.

This clonotype was seen more than once but under ten times. V usage is TRBV9 and J usage is TRBJ2-5; the D gene is possibly TRBD1 (6 bases). Germline CDR1 reads SGDLS; CDR2 reads YYNGEE. This CDR3 spans 14 amino acids. Trimming shortened V by 4 bases and J by 5 bases, and 15 bases separated the two germline ends. For the CDR3, the DNA is TGTGCCAGCAGCCCGGACAGACGTCCGGAGACCCAGTACTTC. It yields the protein CASSPDRRPETQYF.

In this sample, this clonotype turned up many times. The chain employs TRBV11-2 and TRBJ2-5, with 7 bases identical to TRBD2. The CDR3 contains 17 residues. The germline CDR1 and CDR2 sequences are SGHAT and FQNNGV. The V and J ends lost 5 bases and 4 bases, in that order; junction bases with no gene match: 16. The CDR3 reads CASSIPSGTNAVETQYF. The CDR3 DNA sequence: TGTGCCAGCAGCATCCCCTCCGGGACTAACGCGGTAGAGACCCAGTACTTC.

This clonotype was seen a few times. The V and J genes are TRBV10-3 and TRBJ2-3; 8 bases align to TRBD2. CDR3 length: 15 residues. Unmatched junction bases numbered 6, after V lost 3 bases and J lost 4 bases. Germline V gene lookup returns CDR1 ENHRY and CDR2 SYGVKD. CDR3 sequence (DNA): TGTGCCATCAGTGACGGAGCGGGAGTCTCAGATACGCAGTATTTT. This codes for CAISDGAGVSDTQYF.

This clonotype showed up many times. The chain recombines TRBV30 with TRBJ2-1, with 9 bases that match TRBD2. CDR3 length: 16 residues. The V gene's germline CDR1 is GTSNPN and CDR2 SVGIG (reference sequence). The V segment lost 0 bases and the J segment 3 bases; nucleotides outside the gene matches: 6. The CDR3 sequence: CAWSVKRLAVYNEQFF. In DNA, the CDR3 is TGTGCCTGGAGTGTAAAACGACTAGCGGTCTACAATGAGCAGTTCTTC.

In its sample, this clonotype was seen a few times. The V and J genes are TRBV29-1 and TRBJ2-5, with TRBD1 matching over 10 bases. The CDR3 has 13 residues. V was clipped by 7 bases and J by 4 bases; unmatched bases: 6. The germline V gene has CDR1 SQVTM and CDR2 ANQGSEA. The chain's CDR3 is CSAIDRGRETQYF. The CDR3 bases are TGCAGCGCCATCGACAGGGGGCGAGAGACCCAGTACTTC.

This clonotype was found a few times. The rearrangement joins TRBV29-1 to TRBJ1-3; D is unclear. Germline-derived CDR1 and CDR2 are SQVTM and ANQGSEA. This CDR3 region has 11 residues. V lost 5 bases and J 8 bases, leaving 10 bases between the germline ends. CDR3 nucleotides: TGCAGCGTTACGAGTGGTGACACCATATATTTT. Encoded protein: CSVTSGDTIYF.

The chain links TRBV20-1 to TRBJ2-6, with D uncertain. Deletions cut 0 bases from V and 0 bases from J, with 6 bases between. This CDR3 has 15 residues. Germline CDR1 and CDR2: DFQATT and SNEGSKA (reference sequence). DNA of the CDR3: TGCAGTGCTAGAGATCGTATCTCTGGGGCCAACGTCCTGACTTTC. Translated, it gives CSARDRISGANVLTF.